This T cell receptor (beta chain) was sequenced during a study of early stage breast cancer tumors. Study summary: Eight ER+/PR+/HER2- tumors were invasive ductal; a few were invasive lobular.

Tumor samples used roughly 18-50 mg of diced tissue. TCRdb's copy holds only in-frame clones and misses some; the assay was immunoSEQ multiplex PCR. The table lists roughly 30,000 clones, 60% to 80% of them singletons. Whole-study findings and limits: Tumors had around 2.5-fold higher T cell density than normal breast.

Worth noting for this clone: Its matching antigen is unknown.

This TCR derives from a person aged 30 to 39 with breast cancer. Sequencing input: breast tumor tissue.

The CDR3 coding sequence is TGCGCCAGCAGCCCTCGTCGCATGACTAGCGGAAGTAGCACAGATACGCAGTATTTT. Its protein is CASSPRRMTSGSSTDTQYF. The V call is TRBV4-1, the J call TRBJ2-3, with 9 bases aligning to TRBD2. The trim removed 4 bases at V and 0 bases at J, leaving 14 bases unmatched. This CDR3 has 19 amino acids. Germline V lookup: CDR1 MGHRA, CDR2 YSYEKL.